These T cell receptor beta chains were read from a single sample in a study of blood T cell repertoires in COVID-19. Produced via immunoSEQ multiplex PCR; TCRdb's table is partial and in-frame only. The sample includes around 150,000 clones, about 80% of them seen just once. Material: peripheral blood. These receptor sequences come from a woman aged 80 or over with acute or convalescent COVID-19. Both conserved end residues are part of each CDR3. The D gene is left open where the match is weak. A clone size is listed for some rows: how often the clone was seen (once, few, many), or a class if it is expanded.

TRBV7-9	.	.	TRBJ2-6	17	TGTGCCAGCAGCTCAACCACCCGGGGCTCTGGGGCCAACGTCCTGACTTTC	CASSSTTRGSGANVLTF
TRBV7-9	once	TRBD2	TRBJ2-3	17	TGTGCCAGCAGCTTCCCTCGCGGGAGGGCCTCGGGGGATACGCAGTATTTT	CASSFPRGRASGDTQYF
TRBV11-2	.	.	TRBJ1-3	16	TGTGCCAGCAGCTTATGGAGTGCGTTCTCTGGAAACACCATATATTTT	CASSLWSAFSGNTIYF
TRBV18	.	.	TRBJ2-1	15	TGTGCCAGCTCACCAGAGGTCGCAGGGGACAATGAGCAGTTCTTC	CASSPEVAGDNEQFF
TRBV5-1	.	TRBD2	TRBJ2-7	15	TGCGCCAGCAGCTTGGAGCCTAGCGGTGCCTACGAGCAGTACTTC	CASSLEPSGAYEQYF
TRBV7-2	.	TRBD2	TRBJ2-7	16	TGTGCCAGCAGCTCTTCAAGGGCGGGAGCCTCCTACGAGCAGTACTTC	CASSSSRAGASYEQYF
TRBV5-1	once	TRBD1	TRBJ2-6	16	TGCGCCAGCAGTGGGACAGGAGGCTCTGGGGCCAACGTCCTGACTTTC	CASSGTGGSGANVLTF
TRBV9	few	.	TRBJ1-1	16	TGTGCCAGCAGCGCAGCTGGGTCAGGGGAGAACACTGAAGCTTTCTTT	CASSAAGSGENTEAFF
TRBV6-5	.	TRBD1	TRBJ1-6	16	TGTGCCAGCAGTTACTCGGGACAGGGGTGGAATTCACCCCTCCACTTT	CASSYSGQGWNSPLHF
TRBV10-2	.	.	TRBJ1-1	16	TGCGCCAGCTCCCCGGACAGCCCGGAGATGAACACTGAAGCTTTCTTT	CASSPDSPEMNTEAFF
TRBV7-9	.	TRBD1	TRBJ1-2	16	TGTGCCAGCAGCTTATCCGGGACAGGGGGAAACTATGGCTACACCTTC	CASSLSGTGGNYGYTF
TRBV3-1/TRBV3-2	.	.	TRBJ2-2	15	TGTGCCAGCAGCCAAAAGGTCTACAGTATCGGGGAGCTGTTTTTT	CASSQKVYSIGELFF
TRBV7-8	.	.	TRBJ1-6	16	TGTGCCAGCAGCTTAGTGGAGTTCGTCTATAATTCACCCCTCCACTTT	CASSLVEFVYNSPLHF
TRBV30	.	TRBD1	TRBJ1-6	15	TGTGCCTGGAAATTACAGGGGGCTTATAATTCACCCCTCCACTTT	CAWKLQGAYNSPLHF
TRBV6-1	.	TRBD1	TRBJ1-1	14	TGTGCCAGCAGTGAAATCTACAGGGGCACTGAAGCTTTCTTT	CASSEIYRGTEAFF
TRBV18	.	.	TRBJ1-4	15	TGTGCCAGCTCACCATCTTTCGGAACTAATGAAAAACTGTTTTTT	CASSPSFGTNEKLFF
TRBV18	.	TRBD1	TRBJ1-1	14	TGTGCCAGCCTACCGGGACAGGTGAACACTGAAGCTTTCTTT	CASLPGQVNTEAFF
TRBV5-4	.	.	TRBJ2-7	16	TGTGCCAGCAGCTCGCTGGCCACCATGGACTTCTACGAGCAGTACTTC	CASSSLATMDFYEQYF
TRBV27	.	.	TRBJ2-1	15	TGTGCCAGCAGTTTGACCGACAGCTCCTACAATGAGCAGTTCTTC	CASSLTDSSYNEQFF
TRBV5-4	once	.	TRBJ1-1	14	TGTGCCAGCAGCTTGGGATGGAGGGACACTGAAGCTTTCTTT	CASSLGWRDTEAFF
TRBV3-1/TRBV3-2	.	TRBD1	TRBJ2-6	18	TGTGCCAGCAGCCAGCCCGGGACAGGGGTCTCTGGGGCCAACGTCCTGACTTTC	CASSQPGTGVSGANVLTF
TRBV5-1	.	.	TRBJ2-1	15	TGCGCCAGCAGTCTTAGACTGGACTCCTACAATGAGCAGTTCTTC	CASSLRLDSYNEQFF
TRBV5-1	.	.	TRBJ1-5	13	TGCGCCAGCAGCTTGGCGGTGAATCAGCCCCAGCATTTT	CASSLAVNQPQHF
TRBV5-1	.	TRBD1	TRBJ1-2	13	TGCGCCAGCAGTCTTCAGGGGGAACACGGCTACACCTTC	CASSLQGEHGYTF
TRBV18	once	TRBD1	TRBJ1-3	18	TGTGCCAGCTCAATAATCGGGACAGGGGGCCGCGTGGGAAACACCATATATTTT	CASSIIGTGGRVGNTIYF
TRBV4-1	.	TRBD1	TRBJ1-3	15	TGCGCCAGCAGCCCCGGGACAGGGTCTGGAAACACCATATATTTT	CASSPGTGSGNTIYF
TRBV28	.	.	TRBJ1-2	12	TGTGCCAGCAGTTCAGGGTCCTATGGCTACACCTTC	CASSSGSYGYTF
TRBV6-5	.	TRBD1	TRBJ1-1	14	TGTGCCAGCAGATACGATCAGGGGGACACTGAAGCTTTCTTT	CASRYDQGDTEAFF
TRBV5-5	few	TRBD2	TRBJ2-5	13	TGTGCCAGCAGCTGGGGAGGGGAAGAGACCCAGTACTTC	CASSWGGEETQYF
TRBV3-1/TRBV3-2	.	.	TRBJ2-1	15	TGTGCCAGCAGCCTTCCTCTCCGCTCCTACAATGAGCAGTTCTTC	CASSLPLRSYNEQFF
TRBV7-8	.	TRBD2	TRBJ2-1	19	TGTGCCAGCAGCTTAGGCTGGGAGGCTAGCGGGATTTCCTTCAATGAGCAGTTCTTC	CASSLGWEASGISFNEQFF
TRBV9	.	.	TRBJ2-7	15	TGTGCCAGCAGCGTAGCCTCCCATGGCACCTACGAGCAGTACTTC	CASSVASHGTYEQYF
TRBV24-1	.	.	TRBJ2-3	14	TGTGCCACCAAGCTACTAGAGGCCACAGATACGCAGTATTTT	CATKLLEATDTQYF
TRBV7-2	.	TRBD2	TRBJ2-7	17	TGTGCCAGCAGTTACAGTGGGACTAGCGGGAGGTCCTACGAGCAGTACTTC	CASSYSGTSGRSYEQYF
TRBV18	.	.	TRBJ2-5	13	TGTGCCAGCTCACCAACGGGGAAAGAGACCCAGTACTTC	CASSPTGKETQYF
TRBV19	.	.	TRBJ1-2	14	TGTGCCAGTACTCTGAAGGAGCGGAACTATGGCTACACCTTC	CASTLKERNYGYTF
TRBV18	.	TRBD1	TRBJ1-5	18	TGTGCCAGCTCACCGAGCAACACAGGGGGCAGGGTAAGACAGCCCCAGCATTTT	CASSPSNTGGRVRQPQHF
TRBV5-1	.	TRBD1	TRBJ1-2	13	TGCGCCAGCAGCAGGGGGCTGGGGTATGGCTACACCTTC	CASSRGLGYGYTF
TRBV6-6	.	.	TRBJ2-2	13	TGTGCCAGCACCCCCTACAACACCGGGGAGCTGTTTTTT	CASTPYNTGELFF
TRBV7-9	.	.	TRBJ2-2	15	TGTGCCAGCAGCCCACCGGGACAGAACACCGGGGAGCTGTTTTTT	CASSPPGQNTGELFF
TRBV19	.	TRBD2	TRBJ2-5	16	TGTGCCAGTAGTGTTAGCGGGAGGGCCGTTAGGAAGACCCAGTACTTC	CASSVSGRAVRKTQYF
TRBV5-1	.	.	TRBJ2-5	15	TGCGCCAGCAGCCCCCAAGCGGGTAGCCTAGAGACCCAGTACTTC	CASSPQAGSLETQYF
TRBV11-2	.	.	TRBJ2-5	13	TGTGCCAGCAGCCCTCCGGGAGTGGAGACCCAGTACTTC	CASSPPGVETQYF